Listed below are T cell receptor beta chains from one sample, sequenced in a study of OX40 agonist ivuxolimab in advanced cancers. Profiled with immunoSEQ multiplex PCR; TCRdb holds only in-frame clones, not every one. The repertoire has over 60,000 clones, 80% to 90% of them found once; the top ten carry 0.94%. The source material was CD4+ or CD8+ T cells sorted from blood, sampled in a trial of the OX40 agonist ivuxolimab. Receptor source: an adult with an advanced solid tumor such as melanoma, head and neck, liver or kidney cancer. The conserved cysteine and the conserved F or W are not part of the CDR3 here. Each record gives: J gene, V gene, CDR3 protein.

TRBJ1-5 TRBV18 ASSPSVSSNQPQH
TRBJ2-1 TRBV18 ASSPGTSGNEQF
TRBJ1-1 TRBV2 ASTTGQGGTRAEAF
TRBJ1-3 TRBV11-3 ASSLDVRNTIY
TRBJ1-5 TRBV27 ASSLGTGSAPQH
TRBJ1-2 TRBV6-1 ASSEVGDRVT
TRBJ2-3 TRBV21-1 ASSKKDRRGTDTQY
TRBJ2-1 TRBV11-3 ASSLGRTSYNEQF
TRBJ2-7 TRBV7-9 ASSSSTSREPYEQY
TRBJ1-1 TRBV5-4 ASSGVGGTEAF
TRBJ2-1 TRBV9 ASSVSGLAKNEQF
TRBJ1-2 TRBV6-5 ASSSGGQVANYGYT
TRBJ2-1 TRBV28 ASFQGVAADNEQF
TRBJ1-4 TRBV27 ASSQQGFNEKLF
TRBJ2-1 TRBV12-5 ASGLLAGFNNEQF
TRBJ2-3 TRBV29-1 SVEGQGNPDTQY
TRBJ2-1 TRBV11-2 ASSPTGTSGTSYNEQF
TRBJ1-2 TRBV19 ASSAREPPYGYT
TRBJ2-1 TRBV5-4 ASSPDRTNEQF
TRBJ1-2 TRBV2 ASSDETGGART
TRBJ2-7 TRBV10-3 AISQTGENEQY
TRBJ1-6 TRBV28 ASLYSYNSPLH
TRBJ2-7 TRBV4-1 ASREQDLLGEQY
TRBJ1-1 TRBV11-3 ASSLDWGGISQTEAF
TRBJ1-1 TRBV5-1 ASSLDGVGNTEAF
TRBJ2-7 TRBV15 ATSRPYRGTPIYEQY